Below are 10 T cell receptor beta chains sequenced from a single sample in a study of OX40 agonist ivuxolimab in advanced cancers. Libraries were made using the immunoSEQ multiplex PCR assay. TCRdb obtained this table from immuneACCESS and retained in-frame rearrangements with V and J assigned. These tables miss some clones; where compared with another copy, unresolved V genes account for less than half of the shortfall, and the remainder is unexplained. The sample has about 77,000 clones on record, about 84% of them singletons. About 4.6% of the sample goes to the ten largest clones. The specimen was CD4+ or CD8+ T cells sorted from blood, collected in a trial of the OX40 agonist ivuxolimab. The source of these receptors is an adult with an advanced solid tumor such as melanoma, head and neck, liver or kidney cancer.

CDR3 coding DNA: TGTGCCAGCAGCTTAACGCGGTCAGGCGACGACGAGCAGTACTTC. Protein product: CASSLTRSGDDEQYF. The V and J genes are TRBV4-2 and TRBJ2-7; D not resolved. The CDR3 is 15 residues long. V gave up 5 bases and J gave up 5 bases, with 19 bases separating them. Germline CDR1 LGHNA, CDR2 YNFKEQ.

This chain uses TRBV9 with TRBJ1-2; D is perhaps TRBD1 (5 bases). V lost 4 bases and J lost 0, with 16 bases in between. The CDR3 runs 16 residues. Germline V gene data show CDR1 as SGDLS and CDR2 as YYNGEE. The CDR3 DNA reads TGTGCCAGCAGCCGGGGGGTGTCCACTACTAACTATGGCTACACCTTC. This gives the protein CASSRGVSTTNYGYTF.

V usage is TRBV19 and J usage is TRBJ1-1; D gene uncertain. V was clipped by 1 base and J by 4 bases, with 13 bases between them. The CDR3 runs 15 residues. CDR1 is LNHDA, CDR2 SQIVND, per germline (reference sequence). The CDR3 sequence: CASSIGLGWSTEAFF. DNA for the CDR3: TGTGCCAGTAGTATAGGGCTGGGGTGGTCCACTGAAGCTTTCTTT.

J is TRBJ1-5 and V is TRBV15; the D gene is possibly TRBD1 (5 bases). Per germline, CDR1 LNHNV and CDR2 YYDKDF (reference sequence). The V gene lost 3 bases and the J gene lost 6 bases, with 15 bases spanning the gap. The CDR3 is made up of 15 amino acids. DNA of the CDR3: TGTGCCACCAGCAGGCCCGGGGCGCGAGGTCAGCCCCAGCATTTT. It specifies CATSRPGARGQPQHF.

CDR3 sequence (DNA): TGTGCCAGCAGTGAAGCGGGGAGGACAGGCCAAGAGACCCAGTACTTC. It translates to CASSEAGRTGQETQYF. This rearrangement joins TRBV2 to TRBJ2-5, with D perhaps matching TRBD1 (7 bases). The CDR3 consists of 16 residues. Trimming removed 0 bases from V and 1 base from J, with 12 bases in between. From germline, CDR1 is SNHLY and CDR2 FYNNEI.

The chain joins TRBV6-5 to TRBJ1-1, with 10 positions matching TRBD1. Germline V gives CDR1 MNHEY, CDR2 SVGAGI. The V gene end was trimmed by 1 base and the J gene end by 7 bases; junction bases not matched to a gene: 6. This CDR3 region has 15 residues. CDR3 amino acids: CASSYLDRGVGEAFF. The DNA of the CDR3 is TGTGCCAGCAGTTACTTGGACAGGGGGGTTGGTGAAGCTTTCTTT.

This clone appeared a single time. The chain joins TRBV2 to TRBJ2-5, with 13 positions matching TRBD2. The CDR3 runs to 18 residues. Trimming cost V 6 bases and J 2 bases; bases outside gene matches: 12. Germline loops: CDR1 SNHLY, CDR2 FYNNEI. The CDR3 DNA sequence: TGTGCCAGCAGGGGAGGGACACCGGGACTAGCGGGGCAAGAGACCCAGTACTTC. Its translation is CASRGGTPGLAGQETQYF.

With respect to this clone: The sample holds other DNA sequences that translate to the same CDR3. The V and J genes are TRBV27 and TRBJ1-5; D gene uncertain. CDR1 is MNHEY and CDR2 is SMNVEV in the germline V gene (reference sequence). The CDR3 covers 14 residues. Trimming cost V 3 bases and J 0 bases, with 6 bases left between them. CDR3 sequence reads: CASSFRRSNQPQHF. As DNA, the CDR3 is TGTGCCAGCAGTTTTCGACGTAGCAATCAGCCCCAGCATTTT.

J is TRBJ2-2 and V is TRBV30; TRBD2 agrees at 9 bases. The length of the CDR3 is 13 residues. Germline V gene data show CDR1 as GTSNPN and CDR2 as SVGIG (reference sequence). Trimming cost V 8 bases and J 3 bases; bases outside gene matches: 4. The CDR3 DNA reads as TGTGCCCGGCGGGGGGGCGACACCGGGGAGCTGTTTTTT. As protein: CARRGGDTGELFF. The full variable domain, with the rest looked up from reference TRBV30 and TRBJ2-2, is SQTIHQWPATLVQPVGSPLSLECTVEGTSNPNLYWYRQAAGRGLQLLFYSVGIGQISSEVPQNLSASRPQDRQFILSSKKLLLSDSGFYLCARRGGDTGELFFGEGSRLTVL.

The chain links TRBV7-2 to TRBJ2-7; 7 positions agree with TRBD2. The germline V gene has CDR1 SGHTA and CDR2 FQGNSA. Losses at the gene ends were 5 bases for V and 2 bases for J; bases not matched to a gene: 9. The CDR3 length is 15 residues. CDR3 bases: TGTGCCAGCAGCCCCAGCGGGGCGGAACCCTACGAGCAGTACTTC. Amino acids: CASSPSGAEPYEQYF. Using reference TRBV7-2 and TRBJ2-7 for the parts outside the CDR3, the full variable domain is GAGVSQSPSNKVTEKGKDVELRCDPISGHTALYWYRQSLGQGLEFLIYFQGNSAPDKSGLPSDRFSAERTGGSVSTLTIQRTQQEDSAVYLCASSPSGAEPYEQYFGPGTRLTVT.